This note documents a single T cell receptor (beta chain) sequence. Its antigen is as yet unknown. This specimen comes from a study of blood T cells in healthy people across ages. Isolating PBMCs gave at least 6 million of these cells per sample. It was with a sample-barcoded 5' primer and a J-beta primer mix that a second PCR of roughly 7 to 12 cycles was run. The authors tagged each cDNA molecule using a template-switch adaptor with 12 random nucleotides. Using its own MiXCR run on the 5' RACE reads, TCRdb lists one record per CDR3 protein. The sample yields roughly 1,500,000 distinct CDR3 sequences, about 32% seen once. Study-wide points: Reliance upon unsorted PBMCs precluded definitive naive versus antigen-experienced comparison. There was a strong correlation between TCR beta diversity and naive T cell percentage.

The sample consisted of blood. The sequence was obtained from a woman aged 25-40 years in good health.

CDR3 protein: CSAIDRVQPQHF. As DNA, the CDR3 is TGCAGTGCTATAGACAGGGTTCAGCCCCAGCATTTT. This chain uses TRBV20-1 with TRBJ1-5, with TRBD1 identical over 7 bases. CDR3 size: 12 residues. With V trimmed by 4 bases and J by 6 bases, 3 bases remained unmatched. Germline CDR1 DFQATT, CDR2 SNEGSKA (reference sequence).